The 7 T cell receptor beta chains given below trace back to one sample, sequenced in a study of T cell repertoires in cytomegalovirus infection. Via MiXCR, TCRdb re-called the reads, giving one row per CDR3 protein. Here the sample spans around 130,000 distinct CDR3 sequences, approximately 9.2% being singletons. The material sequenced was PBMCs. The source of these receptors is a human donor in good health (CMV status not recorded). Some clones in this sample may be carry-over from other donors' samples.

This clonotype was recorded many times. The chain combines TRBV12-3 or TRBV12-4 with TRBJ1-2, with a possible D match to TRBD1 (5 bases). The ends were cut back, 7 bases at V and 8 bases at J, with 20 bases in the middle. The CDR3 totals 14 residues. The chain's CDR3 is CASIPGASTGGYTF. The CDR3 region has the DNA TGTGCCAGCATCCCTGGGGCTTCCACTGGGGGCTACACCTTC.

The chain recombines TRBV7-2 with TRBJ2-7, with D perhaps matching TRBD1 or TRBD2 (5 bases each). Germline V gene sequence: CDR1 SGHTA, CDR2 FQGNSA. The CDR3 has 14 amino acids. In DNA, the CDR3 is TGTGCCAACAGCTCGGGACCTCGCTCCTACGAGCAGTACGTC. Translating it yields CANSSGPRSYEQYV.

This clonotype was counted a few times. The chain uses TRBV29-1 and TRBJ1-2; 9 positions match TRBD1. Trimming at V came to 3 bases and at J to 0 bases, leaving 11 bases not matched to a gene. This CDR3 has 17 amino acids. Germline CDR1 is SQVTM and CDR2 is ANQGSEA. The CDR3 region is CSVDPSSRTGANYGYTF. CDR3 sequence (DNA): TGCAGCGTTGACCCATCTTCGCGGACAGGGGCTAACTATGGCTACACCTTC.

The rearrangement joins TRBV20-1 to TRBJ2-5; D not resolved. The V gene's germline CDR1 is DFQATT and CDR2 SNEGSKA (reference sequence). There are 11 residues in the CDR3. V gave up 6 bases and J gave up 4 bases, with 9 bases separating them. Written as DNA, the CDR3 is TGCAGTGCCCCCACCGGAGAGACCCAGTACTTC. The encoded protein is CSAPTGETQYF.

The sample holds a few counts of this clonotype. V gene TRBV12-3 or TRBV12-4 combines with J gene TRBJ1-1; no clear D. The CDR3 runs to 15 residues. Trimming cost V 5 bases and J 0 bases, with 13 bases left between them. The DNA of the CDR3 is TGTGCCAGCAGTCCTCCGAGGGTTCTGAACACTGAAGCTTTCTTT. It translates to CASSPPRVLNTEAFF.

The V call is TRBV5-1, the J call TRBJ1-1, with D unclear. CDR3 length: 14 amino acids. Germline CDR1 is SGHRS and CDR2 is YFSETQ. With 3 bases removed from V and 0 bases from J, the gap between germline ends came to 9 bases. The CDR3 reads CASSSEWVNTEAFF. Here the CDR3 DNA reads TGCGCCAGCAGCTCGGAATGGGTGAACACTGAAGCTTTCTTT.

J is TRBJ2-7 and V is TRBV20-1; TRBD1 is a possible D gene (6 bases). CDR1 is DFQATT, CDR2 SNEGSKA, per germline (reference sequence). The CDR3 has 13 amino acids. V lost 6 bases and J lost 4, with 16 bases in between. CDR3 nucleotide sequence: TGCAGTGCCGCCACAGGGTATGCGTACGAGCAGTACTTC. Protein sequence: CSAATGYAYEQYF.